This T cell receptor beta chain was captured in a study of regulatory T cells in long-lasting Graves disease. This clonotype was found many times. CDR3 length equals 15 residues. Germline V gives CDR1 MNHEY, CDR2 SMNVEV (reference sequence). V lost 5 bases and J lost 1, with 14 bases in between. Libraries of TCR beta came from iRepertoire HTBI primers plus Arm-PCR of CDR3 regions. TCRdb passed the multiplex PCR reads through MiXCR, listing each CDR3 protein once. The sample has approximately 470,000 distinct CDR3 sequences, around 20% seen once. Time point reported: persistent/refractory GD, antithyroid drugs over 5 years with positive TRAb. PBMC-derived RNA was used for the TCR library.

Sample: peripheral blood mononuclear cells (PBMCs), taken when the disease was refractory, from a patient treated with antithyroid drugs. This sequence was found in a female donor with Graves disease. This rearrangement joins TRBV27 to TRBJ2-5; D may be TRBD1 (6 bases). The CDR3 sequence is CASSPGDKIQETQYF. CDR3 sequence (DNA): TGTGCCAGCAGTCCAGGGGATAAGATCCAAGAGACCCAGTACTTC.